This is a list of T cell receptor beta chains from one sample in a study of PD-L1 blockade in urothelial cancer. The repertoire was sequenced with immunoSEQ multiplex PCR; TCRdb's copy has only in-frame clones and lacks some. The data contain under 20,000 clones, around four fifths of them singletons. The sequenced sample was PBMCs, obtained around atezolizumab (anti-PD-L1) treatment. These receptor sequences come from a man between 45 and 60 years old with urothelial cancer. CDR3s include the opening cysteine and the closing phenylalanine or tryptophan. A D gene is named only where the DNA matches it firmly. The size of a clone is reported for some rows only, either as once, few or many, or as a class for expanded clones.

CDR3	DNA	V	J	size	D
CASSRWEQGPRPQHF	TGTGCCAGCAGTCGGTGGGAACAGGGACCCAGGCCCCAGCATTTT	TRBV28	TRBJ1-5	few	-
CASSPLGTGGTGELFF	TGTGCCAGCAGTCCCTTAGGGACAGGGGGCACCGGGGAGCTGTTTTTT	TRBV28	TRBJ2-2	-	TRBD1
CASSSTVSEAFF	TGTGCCAGCAGTTCGACAGTATCCGAAGCTTTCTTT	TRBV28	TRBJ1-1	few	-
CASSQLSLNRGYEQYF	TGTGCCAGCAGCCAACTTTCCCTCAACAGGGGGTACGAGCAGTACTTC	TRBV7-9	TRBJ2-7	-	TRBD1
CASSLSTGTGAYEQYF	TGCGCCAGCAGTCTCTCTACCGGGACAGGGGCCTACGAGCAGTACTTC	TRBV5-1	TRBJ2-7	-	TRBD1
CASSSLIAEFTGELFF	TGTGCCAGCTCATCACTGATCGCAGAATTTACCGGGGAGCTGTTTTTT	TRBV18	TRBJ2-2	-	-
CASSPPGMNTEAFF	TGTGCCAGCAGCCCACCGGGAATGAACACTGAAGCTTTCTTT	TRBV14	TRBJ1-1	-	-
CASSPGQGYENEQFF	TGCGCCAGCAGCCCGGGACAGGGGTATGAGAATGAGCAGTTCTTC	TRBV4-1	TRBJ2-1	-	TRBD1
CASSPGGGYGYTF	TGTGCCAGCAGCCCCGGGGGGGGCTATGGCTACACCTTC	TRBV7-8	TRBJ1-2	once	-
CAWNRGPGNTIYF	TGTGCCTGGAACAGGGGTCCGGGAAACACCATATATTTT	TRBV30	TRBJ1-3	-	TRBD1
CASSDSTSGGADTQYF	TGTGCCAGCAGTGACTCGACTAGCGGGGGGGCAGATACGCAGTATTTT	TRBV6-4	TRBJ2-3	-	TRBD2
CASSPPGQGSVGLF	TGTGCCAGCAGCCCCCCGGGACAGGGATCTGTCGGCCTTTTT	TRBV28	TRBJ1-3	few	TRBD1
CASSRDRVGEQYF	TGTGCCAGCAGCAGGGACAGGGTAGGCGAGCAGTACTTC	TRBV5-4	TRBJ2-7	-	TRBD1
CASRQVGEGTEAFF	TGTGCCAGCAGACAGGTTGGGGAGGGGACTGAAGCTTTCTTT	TRBV28	TRBJ1-1	few	-
CAWGGGSSYNEQFF	TGTGCCTGGGGGGGCGGAAGCTCCTACAATGAGCAGTTCTTC	TRBV30	TRBJ2-1	-	-
CASSQEGTRNEQFF	TGCGCCAGCAGCCAAGAAGGGACTAGGAATGAGCAGTTCTTC	TRBV4-1	TRBJ2-1	-	TRBD2
CASRPAGLSGGEQYF	TGTGCCAGCAGACCCGCGGGTCTCTCAGGCGGCGAGCAGTACTTC	TRBV14	TRBJ2-7	-	-
CASSLVSSGINQPQHF	TGTGCCAGCAGCTTAGTATCCAGCGGAATTAATCAGCCCCAGCATTTT	TRBV7-8	TRBJ1-5	-	-
CASSPSGGLGEQFF	TGTGCCAGCTCACCTTCGGGGGGGCTGGGTGAGCAGTTCTTC	TRBV18	TRBJ2-1	-	TRBD2
CASSETGTGGEKLFF	TGTGCCAGCAGTGAAACCGGGACAGGGGGAGAAAAACTGTTTTTT	TRBV6-1	TRBJ1-4	-	TRBD1
CASSYPQRGGETQYF	TGTGCCAGCAGTTACCCACAACGGGGGGGAGAGACCCAGTACTTC	TRBV6-6	TRBJ2-5	-	TRBD2
CASSQGASGGSTEAFF	TGCGCCAGCAGCCAAGGGGCATCAGGGGGCTCAACTGAAGCTTTCTTT	TRBV4-1	TRBJ1-1	-	TRBD1
CASSSTGGRTNYGYTF	TGTGCCAGCAGTTCGACAGGGGGGAGGACTAACTATGGCTACACCTTC	TRBV28	TRBJ1-2	-	TRBD1
CASSLASGTGRMNTEAFF	TGCGCCAGCAGCTTGGCCTCCGGGACAGGGAGAATGAACACTGAAGCTTTCTTT	TRBV5-1	TRBJ1-1	-	TRBD1
CATSREASASYNEQFF	TGTGCCACCAGCAGAGAAGCTAGCGCATCGTACAATGAGCAGTTCTTC	TRBV15	TRBJ2-1	once	-
CAWSAALTGAADTGELFF	TGTGCCTGGAGCGCAGCCCTAACAGGGGCGGCGGACACCGGGGAGCTGTTTTTT	TRBV30	TRBJ2-2	-	TRBD1
CASSFGSGGDQPQHF	TGCGCCAGCAGCTTTGGATCAGGGGGTGATCAGCCCCAGCATTTT	TRBV5-1	TRBJ1-5	once	TRBD1
CASSLRGHSGNTIYF	TGCGCCAGCAGCCTCAGGGGGCACTCTGGAAACACCATATATTTT	TRBV4-1	TRBJ1-3	-	TRBD1
CASSRALAGGTDTQYF	TGTGCCAGTAGTCGCGCATTAGCGGGGGGCACAGATACGCAGTATTTT	TRBV19	TRBJ2-3	-	TRBD2
CASSGTASGANVLTF	TGTGCCAGCAGCGGGACAGCCTCTGGGGCCAACGTCCTGACTTTC	TRBV6-5	TRBJ2-6	-	TRBD1
CASSTQSGQGNYPGNTIYF	TGTGCCAGCAGCACGCAGTCGGGACAGGGCAATTATCCTGGAAACACCATATATTTT	TRBV11-2	TRBJ1-3	-	TRBD1
CASSSGLSYEQYF	TGTGCCAGCAGCAGCGGACTATCCTACGAGCAGTACTTC	TRBV13	TRBJ2-7	medium-sized	-
CASSLSRPGSYNEQFF	TGTGCCAGCAGCCTAAGTCGGCCAGGGTCGTACAATGAGCAGTTCTTC	TRBV2	TRBJ2-1	few	-
CSGQSGDTEAFF	TGCAGCGGACAGTCGGGGGACACTGAAGCTTTCTTT	TRBV29-1	TRBJ1-1	few	-
CASSSLDRSKSSYNEQFF	TGTGCCAGCAGCTCCCTGGACAGATCTAAAAGCTCCTACAATGAGCAGTTCTTC	TRBV11-1	TRBJ2-1	-	-
CASSLLGTAQETQYF	TGCGCCAGCAGCTTGTTGGGGACAGCTCAAGAGACCCAGTACTTC	TRBV5-1	TRBJ2-5	-	TRBD1
CATSVTLGGGQETQYF	TGTGCCACCAGCGTCACATTGGGCGGGGGTCAAGAGACCCAGTACTTC	TRBV15	TRBJ2-5	-	TRBD2
CASSESRVPSYNEQFF	TGTGCCAGCAGTGAATCGAGGGTTCCATCCTACAATGAGCAGTTCTTC	TRBV25-1	TRBJ2-1	few	-
CASSLGGQGGETQYF	TGCGCCAGCAGCTTGGGGGGACAGGGGGGAGAGACCCAGTACTTC	TRBV5-1	TRBJ2-5	-	TRBD1
CASSLTGTNSGNTIYF	TGTGCCAGCAGTTTGACCGGGACAAATTCTGGAAACACCATATATTTT	TRBV4-2	TRBJ1-3	-	-
CASSYLGGYQETQYF	TGTGCCAGCAGTTACCTCGGGGGGTACCAAGAGACCCAGTACTTC	TRBV6-5	TRBJ2-5	-	TRBD2
CASLTSGGAGTQYF	TGTGCCAGTCTCACTAGCGGGGGGGCAGGGACGCAGTATTTT	TRBV6-1	TRBJ2-3	-	TRBD2
CASSGRRSGGARETQYF	TGCGCCAGCAGCGGCCGTCGTAGCGGGGGGGCTCGAGAGACCCAGTACTTC	TRBV5-1	TRBJ2-5	-	TRBD2
CASSQGTRAYEQFF	TGTGCCAGCAGCCAAGGGACTAGGGCCTATGAGCAGTTCTTC	TRBV28	TRBJ2-1	-	TRBD2
CASSPPTLQALQETQYF	TGTGCCAGCTCACCACCAACCCTACAGGCTCTCCAAGAGACCCAGTACTTC	TRBV18	TRBJ2-5	-	-
CAWSSSGVSYTEAFF	TGTGCCTGGAGTTCTTCGGGGGTCAGCTACACTGAAGCTTTCTTT	TRBV30	TRBJ1-1	-	-
CASSARTGGRQETQYF	TGTGCCAGCAGTGCAAGGACAGGGGGACGGCAAGAGACCCAGTACTTC	TRBV2	TRBJ2-5	-	TRBD1
CASSIAGQGRNQPQHF	TGTGCCAGTAGTATAGCAGGACAGGGGAGGAATCAGCCCCAGCATTTT	TRBV19	TRBJ1-5	-	TRBD1
CASSLSTHATGGYTF	TGTGCCAGCAGTTTATCGACGCACGCGACGGGTGGCTACACCTTC	TRBV27	TRBJ1-2	-	-
CASSLDRAGNSPLHF	TGTGCCAGCAGTCTGGACAGGGCGGGCAATTCACCCCTCCACTTT	TRBV6-1	TRBJ1-6	-	TRBD1
CASSSGQGRNEQYF	TGCGCCAGCAGCTCGGGACAGGGTCGGAACGAGCAGTACTTC	TRBV5-1	TRBJ2-7	-	TRBD1
CASLKVEGGYTF	TGTGCCAGCCTGAAGGTCGAGGGCGGCTACACCTTC	TRBV6-6	TRBJ1-2	-	-
CASSSLRGVQPQHF	TGTGCCAGCAGTTCCCTACGGGGTGTTCAGCCCCAGCATTTT	TRBV28	TRBJ1-5	-	-
CASSLAVLSTDTQYF	TGTGCCAGCAGTCTAGCGGTTCTAAGCACAGATACGCAGTATTTT	TRBV11-2	TRBJ2-3	-	TRBD2
CASSLEVNEQFF	TGTGCCAGCAGTTTGGAGGTTAATGAGCAGTTCTTC	TRBV28	TRBJ2-1	-	-